This T cell receptor (beta chain) was identified during a study of shared clonotypes between healthy human individuals. Genomic DNA per cell subset filled all wells of several immunoSEQ plates. Roughly 200 ng DNA, around 30,000 T cell genomes, went into each sorted-subset replicate PCR. This table comes from immunoSEQ multiplex PCR, and its TCRdb copy is limited to in-frame clones, with some not included. Seen here are some 2,500,000 clones, 80% to 95% observed once, and the top ten hold more than 0.35%. As to this clone: Its antigen is not known.

Trimming shortened V by 4 bases and J by 0 bases, and 12 bases separated the two germline ends. Germline lookup yields CDR1 LNHNV and CDR2 YYDKDF (reference sequence). CDR3 length equals 15 residues. The study's findings and limits: Memory subsets had estimated richness that was generally smaller than that of naive subsets. Apart from blood, nothing was sampled; tissue repertoires likely differ.

This receptor was obtained from a young man in good health. Some clones in this sample may be carry-over from other donors' samples. The sequenced sample consisted of naive CD4+ T cells from PBMCs. Subset of the sample: CD45RA+ positively selected. The V call is TRBV15, the J call TRBJ1-1; D not resolved. Here the CDR3 DNA reads TGTGCCACCAGCACGGCCGGTCGCATGAACACTGAAGCTTTCTTT. Translating gives CATSTAGRMNTEAFF. The whole variable domain, remainder taken from reference TRBV15 and TRBJ1-1, is DAMVIQNPRYQVTQFGKPVTLSCSQTLNHNVMYWYQQKSSQAPKLLFHYYDKDFNNEADTPDNFQSRRPNTSFCFLDIRSPGLGDTAMYLCATSTAGRMNTEAFFGQGTRLTVV.